The rows below give T cell receptor beta chains drawn from one sample of a study of a mutant IDH1 vaccine in newly diagnosed glioma. Assay: immunoSEQ multiplex PCR; the TCRdb copy retains only in-frame clones and omits some. The data hold tens of thousands of clones, with roughly 71% observed a single time. The antigens for these receptors are not known. Here the sequenced sample was PBMCs, taken from a glioma patient whose treatment included an IDH1 peptide vaccine. The receptors derive from a man aged 50-59 years with glioma. The CDR3 runs from the conserved cysteine through the conserved F or W. The D gene is left open where the match is weak. Expanded clones are given a class, and other clones once, few, many or no size at all.

v_call,d_call,clone_size,j_call,cdr3_aa,cdr3_nt
TRBV29-1,NA,NA,TRBJ1-5,CSVEDGNSNQPQHF,TGCAGCGTTGAAGACGGAAATAGCAATCAGCCCCAGCATTTT
TRBV2,TRBD1,NA,TRBJ1-5,CASSVSGTGRSSNQPQHF,TGTGCCAGCAGTGTGAGCGGGACAGGGAGGTCAAGCAATCAGCCCCAGCATTTT
TRBV10-3,TRBD2,NA,TRBJ2-7,CATAGTSGAYEQYF,TGTGCCACCGCGGGGACTAGCGGGGCCTACGAGCAGTACTTC
TRBV5-6,NA,NA,TRBJ1-5,CASSSDRGRTNQPQHF,TGTGCCAGCAGCTCCGATAGGGGCAGGACCAATCAGCCCCAGCATTTT
TRBV19,NA,NA,TRBJ2-1,CASSRFSYNEQFF,TGTGCCAGTAGTAGGTTCTCCTACAATGAGCAGTTCTTC
TRBV2,NA,NA,TRBJ1-5,CASRDLSNQPQHF,TGTGCCAGCCGGGACCTTAGCAATCAGCCCCAGCATTTT
TRBV6-6,NA,NA,TRBJ2-3,CASSYRLDTDTQYF,TGTGCCAGCAGTTACAGACTAGACACAGATACGCAGTATTTT
TRBV7-9,TRBD1,few,TRBJ1-5,CASSFGTGDQPQHF,TGTGCCAGCAGCTTTGGGACAGGCGATCAGCCCCAGCATTTT
TRBV7-2,NA,NA,TRBJ2-4,CASSSSTALLAKNIQYF,TGTGCCAGCAGCTCCTCGACAGCCCTCTTAGCCAAAAACATTCAGTACTTC
TRBV18,TRBD1,NA,TRBJ1-6,CASSSTDRDSPLHF,TGTGCCAGCTCATCTACCGACAGGGATTCACCCCTCCACTTT
TRBV11-2,TRBD1,NA,TRBJ1-4,CASSLRQGGNEKLFF,TGTGCCAGCAGCTTAAGACAGGGAGGTAATGAAAAACTGTTTTTT
TRBV5-1,TRBD1,NA,TRBJ1-2,CASSLGQGANYGYTF,TGCGCCAGCAGCTTGGGACAGGGGGCAAACTATGGCTACACCTTC
TRBV19,NA,few,TRBJ1-6,CASSISWGRNSPLHF,TGTGCCAGTAGTATTAGTTGGGGTCGTAATTCACCCCTCCACTTT
TRBV30,NA,NA,TRBJ1-2,CASTLPNYGYTF,TGTGCCTCCACCCTCCCTAACTATGGCTACACCTTC
TRBV5-1,NA,NA,TRBJ2-7,CASSLEGAVSYEQYF,TGCGCCAGCAGCCTGGAGGGGGCGGTTTCCTACGAGCAGTACTTC
TRBV29-1,NA,NA,TRBJ2-7,CSVVLSKQAYEQYF,TGCAGCGTTGTATTGTCTAAACAGGCCTACGAGCAGTACTTC
TRBV6-5,NA,NA,TRBJ1-1,CASSYFGDTEAFF,TGTGCCAGCAGTTACTTTGGGGACACTGAAGCTTTCTTT
TRBV5-1,TRBD1,NA,TRBJ1-1,CASSPIGQGVTNTEAFF,TGCGCCAGCAGCCCCATCGGACAGGGGGTAACGAACACTGAAGCTTTCTTT
TRBV9,TRBD1,NA,TRBJ2-7,CASSPTGGLGEQYF,TGTGCCAGCAGCCCTACAGGGGGATTGGGCGAGCAGTACTTC
TRBV29-1,TRBD1,few,TRBJ2-7,CSVEAGQGYEQYF,TGCAGCGTTGAAGCGGGACAGGGCTACGAGCAGTACTTC